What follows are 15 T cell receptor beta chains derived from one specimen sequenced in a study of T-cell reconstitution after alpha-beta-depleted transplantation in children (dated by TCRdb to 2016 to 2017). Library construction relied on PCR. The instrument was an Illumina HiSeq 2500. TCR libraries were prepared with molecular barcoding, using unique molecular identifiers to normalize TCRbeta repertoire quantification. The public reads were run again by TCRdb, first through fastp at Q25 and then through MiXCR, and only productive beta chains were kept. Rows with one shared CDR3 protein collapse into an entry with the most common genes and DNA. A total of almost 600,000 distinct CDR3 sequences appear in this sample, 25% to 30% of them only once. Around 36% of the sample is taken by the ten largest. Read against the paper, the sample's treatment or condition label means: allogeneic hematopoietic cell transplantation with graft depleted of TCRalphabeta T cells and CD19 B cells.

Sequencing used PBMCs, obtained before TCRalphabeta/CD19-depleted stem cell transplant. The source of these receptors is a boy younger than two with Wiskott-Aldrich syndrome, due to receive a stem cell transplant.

The CDR3 DNA is TGCAGTGCTGACATAGGACAGGTTTACACAGATACGCAGTATTTT. Translating it yields CSADIGQVYTDTQYF. The chain recombines TRBV20-1 with TRBJ2-3, with 7 positions matching TRBD1. Trimming cost V 5 bases and J 2 bases; bases outside gene matches: 10. Germline loops: CDR1 DFQATT, CDR2 SNEGSKA (reference sequence). This CDR3 spans 15 amino acids.

Here the CDR3 DNA reads TGTGCCAGCTATCCGGGACTACGACCCTACGAGCAGTACTTC. Translating it yields CASYPGLRPYEQYF. The chain links TRBV5-6 to TRBJ2-7; 7 nucleotides agree with TRBD2. J was trimmed by 2 bases and V by 7 bases; bases with no gene match: 9. The length of the CDR3 is 14 residues. Germline CDR1 reads SGHDT; CDR2 reads YYEEEE.

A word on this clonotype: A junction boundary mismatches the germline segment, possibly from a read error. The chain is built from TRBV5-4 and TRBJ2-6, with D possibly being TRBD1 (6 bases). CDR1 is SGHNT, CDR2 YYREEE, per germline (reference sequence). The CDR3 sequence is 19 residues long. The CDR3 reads CASSLGLGTGNSGANGLTF. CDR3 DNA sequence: TGTGCCAGCAGCTTGGGCCTGGGTACAGGGAACTCTGGGGCCAACGGCCTGACTTTC.

The CDR3 DNA is TGCGCCAGCAGCTTGATTCCGGGACTAGAAAATGAGCAGTTCTTC. It yields the protein CASSLIPGLENEQFF. This chain connects TRBV5-1 to TRBJ2-1; 8 bases line up with TRBD2. Germline V gene sequence: CDR1 SGHRS, CDR2 YFSETQ. J lost 7 bases, V lost 1 base, and 7 bases had no gene match. The CDR3 loop spans 15 amino acids. The variable domain in full, with the rest retrieved from reference TRBV5-1 and TRBJ2-1, is KAGVTQTPRYLIKTRGQQVTLSCSPISGHRSVSWYQQTPGQGLQFLFEYFSETQRNKGNFPGRFSGRQFSNSRSEMNVSTLELGDSALYLCASSLIPGLENEQFFGPGTRLTVL.

In nucleotides, the CDR3 is TGTGCCAGCAGTAATTGGAACACCGGGGAGCTGTTTTTT. Translating it yields CASSNWNTGELFF. This chain joins TRBV27 and TRBJ2-2; D not certain. Trimming removed 5 bases from V and 1 base from J, with 5 bases in between. Germline V gives CDR1 MNHEY, CDR2 SMNVEV (reference sequence). CDR3 length equals 13 residues.

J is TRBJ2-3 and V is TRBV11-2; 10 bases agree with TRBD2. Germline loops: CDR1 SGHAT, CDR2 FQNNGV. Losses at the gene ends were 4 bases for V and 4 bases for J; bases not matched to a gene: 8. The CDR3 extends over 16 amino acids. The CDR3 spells CASSSPSGSGADTQYF. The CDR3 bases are TGTGCCAGCAGCTCGCCTAGCGGGAGTGGGGCAGATACGCAGTATTTT.

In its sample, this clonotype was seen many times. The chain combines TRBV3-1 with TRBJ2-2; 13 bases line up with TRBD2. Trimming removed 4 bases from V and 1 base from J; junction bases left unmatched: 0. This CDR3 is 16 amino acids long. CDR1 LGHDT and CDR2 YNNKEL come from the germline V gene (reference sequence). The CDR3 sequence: CASSRLAGGNTGELFF. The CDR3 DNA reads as TGTGCCAGCAGCCGACTAGCGGGAGGGAACACCGGGGAGCTGTTTTTT.

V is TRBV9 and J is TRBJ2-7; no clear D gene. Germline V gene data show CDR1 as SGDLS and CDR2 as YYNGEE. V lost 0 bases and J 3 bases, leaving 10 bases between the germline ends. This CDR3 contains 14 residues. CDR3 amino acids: CASSVAGGDYEQYF. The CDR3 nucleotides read TGTGCCAGCAGCGTAGCGGGTGGGGACTACGAGCAGTACTTC. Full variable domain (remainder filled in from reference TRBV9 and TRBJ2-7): DSGVTQTPKHLITATGQRVTLRCSPRSGDLSVYWYQQSLDQGLQFLIQYYNGEERAKGNILERFSAQQFPDLHSELNLSSLELGDSALYFCASSVAGGDYEQYFGPGTRLTVT.

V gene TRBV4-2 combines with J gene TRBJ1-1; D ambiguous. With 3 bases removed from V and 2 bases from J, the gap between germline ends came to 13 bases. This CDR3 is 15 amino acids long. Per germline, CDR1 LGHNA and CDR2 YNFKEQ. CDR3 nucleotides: TGTGCCAGCAGCCAGGGCAGAACATCAAACACTGAAGCTTTCTTT. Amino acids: CASSQGRTSNTEAFF.

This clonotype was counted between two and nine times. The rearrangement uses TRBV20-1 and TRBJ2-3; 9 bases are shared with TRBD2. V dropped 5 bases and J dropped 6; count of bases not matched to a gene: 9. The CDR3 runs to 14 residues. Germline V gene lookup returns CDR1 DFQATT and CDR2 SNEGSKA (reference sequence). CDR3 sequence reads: CSALASGKLDTQYF. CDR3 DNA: TGCAGTGCTCTCGCTAGCGGGAAATTGGATACGCAGTATTTT.

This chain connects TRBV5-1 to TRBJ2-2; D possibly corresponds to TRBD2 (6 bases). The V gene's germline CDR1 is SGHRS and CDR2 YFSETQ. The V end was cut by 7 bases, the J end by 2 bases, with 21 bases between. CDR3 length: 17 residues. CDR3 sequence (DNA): TGCGCCAGCGCTCCGAAAATCCTAGCGACCAACACCGGGGAGCTGTTTTTT. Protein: CASAPKILATNTGELFF.

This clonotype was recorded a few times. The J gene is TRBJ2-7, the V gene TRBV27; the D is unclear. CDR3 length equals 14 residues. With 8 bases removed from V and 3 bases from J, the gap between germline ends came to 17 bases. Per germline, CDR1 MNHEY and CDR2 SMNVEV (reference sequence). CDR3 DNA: TGTGCCAGCCAGTCCGGCTCCGGATTCTACGAGCAGTACTTC. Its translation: CASQSGSGFYEQYF.

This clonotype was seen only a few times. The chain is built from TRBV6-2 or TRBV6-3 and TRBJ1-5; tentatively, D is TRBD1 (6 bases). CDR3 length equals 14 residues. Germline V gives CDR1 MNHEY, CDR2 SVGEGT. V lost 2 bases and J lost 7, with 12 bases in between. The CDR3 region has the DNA TGTGCCAGCAGTTACATGGCAGGGGAGCAGCCCCAGCATTTT. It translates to CASSYMAGEQPQHF.

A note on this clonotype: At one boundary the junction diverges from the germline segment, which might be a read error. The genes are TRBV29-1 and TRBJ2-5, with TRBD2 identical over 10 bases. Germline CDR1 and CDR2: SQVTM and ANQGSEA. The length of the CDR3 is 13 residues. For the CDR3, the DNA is TGCAGCGTGGAAGGACTAGCGGAAGAGACCCAGTACTTC. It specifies CSVEGLAEETQYF. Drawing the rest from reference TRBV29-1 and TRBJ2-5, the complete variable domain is SAVISQKPSRDICQRGTSLTIQCQVDSQVTMMFWYRQQPGQSLTLIATANQGSEATYESGFVIDKFPISRPNLTFSTLTVSNMSPEDSSIYLCSVEGLAEETQYFGPGTRLLVL.

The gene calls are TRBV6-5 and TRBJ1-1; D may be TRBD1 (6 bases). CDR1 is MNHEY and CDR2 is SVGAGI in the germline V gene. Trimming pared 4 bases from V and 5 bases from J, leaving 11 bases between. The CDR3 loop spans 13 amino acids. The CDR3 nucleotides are TGTGCCAGCAGTTTTACAGGGAGGACTGAAGCTTTCTTT. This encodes CASSFTGRTEAFF.